What follows is one T cell receptor beta chain and its context. PCR primers comprised 60 Vbeta and 13 Jbeta primers. Generated by immunoSEQ multiplex PCR, the TCRdb table keeps only in-frame clones and is missing some. The sample records 150,000 to 200,000 clones, under 9.5% being singletons. This specimen comes from a study of cytomegalovirus exposure and HLA in healthy donors. V shed 0 bases, J shed 7 bases, and the junction held 8 bases outside the gene matches. The germline V gene has CDR1 MGHRA and CDR2 YSYEKL. The CDR3 totals 16 residues. What was sequenced was PBMCs. This sequence joins TRBV4-1 and TRBJ2-7, with 11 bases fitting TRBD1. The clonotype comes from a woman in her 30s in good health and CMV-seropositive. The CDR3 sequence: CASSQDVGQGVREQYF. DNA for the CDR3: TGCGCCAGCAGCCAAGATGTGGGACAGGGGGTTCGGGAGCAGTACTTC.